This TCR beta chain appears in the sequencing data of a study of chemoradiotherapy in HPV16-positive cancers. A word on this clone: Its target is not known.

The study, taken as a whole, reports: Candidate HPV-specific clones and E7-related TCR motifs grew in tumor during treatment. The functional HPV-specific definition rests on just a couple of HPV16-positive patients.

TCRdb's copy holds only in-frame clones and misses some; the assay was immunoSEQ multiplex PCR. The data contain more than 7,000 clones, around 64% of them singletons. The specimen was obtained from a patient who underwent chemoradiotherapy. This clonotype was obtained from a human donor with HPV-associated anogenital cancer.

CDR3 DNA sequence: TGTGCCAGCAGCTTCACAGGGGGCGTCGCCTACGAGCAGTACTTC. Protein sequence: CASSFTGGVAYEQYF. The chain is built from TRBV5-6 and TRBJ2-7; 9 nucleotides line up with TRBD1. V lost 2 bases, J lost 2 bases, and 5 bases stayed unmatched. This CDR3 contains 15 residues. The germline V gene has CDR1 SGHDT and CDR2 YYEEEE.